These T cell receptor beta chains were read from a single sample in a study of OX40 agonist ivuxolimab in advanced cancers. Sequencing was performed with immunoSEQ multiplex PCR; in TCRdb, only in-frame clones are kept and a portion is missing. The sample carries 65,000 to 70,000 clones, approximately 90% recorded once. The source was CD4+ or CD8+ T cells sorted from blood, collected in a trial of the OX40 agonist ivuxolimab. These receptors all come from an adult with an advanced solid tumor such as melanoma, head and neck, liver or kidney cancer. The CDR3 runs from the conserved cysteine through the conserved F or W. Each record gives: J gene, clone size, D gene, V gene, CDR3 DNA, CDR3 protein. The D gene is left open where the match is weak. The size field is filled for only some rows; it gives once, few, many or a size class.

>TRBJ1-2|.|TRBD1|TRBV7-2
TGTGCCAGCAGCCCCGGGAGACAGGGCCGCTATGGCTACACCTTC
CASSPGRQGRYGYTF
>TRBJ1-4|.|TRBD1|TRBV7-2
TGTGCCAGCAGCCCCTGGACAGGAGGAGATGGAAAACTGTTTTTT
CASSPWTGGDGKLFF
>TRBJ2-2|.|.|TRBV18
TGTGCCAGCTCACCATTACAGCTAACGAACACCGGGGAGCTGTTTTTT
CASSPLQLTNTGELFF
>TRBJ2-3|.|TRBD2|TRBV28
TGTGCCAGCAGTTTATACCCGTGGGGGGGGAGGGTAGATACGCAGTATTTT
CASSLYPWGGRVDTQYF
>TRBJ2-1|few|.|TRBV11-2
TGTGCCAGCAGAGCCGGGGCTAGCAGAACCAATGAGCAGTTCTTC
CASRAGASRTNEQFF
>TRBJ1-1|few|.|TRBV9
TGTGCCAGCAGCGCCATCGCAGGGGTGGGCACTGAAGCTTTCTTT
CASSAIAGVGTEAFF
>TRBJ2-3|once|TRBD1|TRBV12-5
TGTGCTAGTGCTAGTACAGGGGGCACAGATACGCAGTATTTT
CASASTGGTDTQYF
>TRBJ1-5|few|TRBD1|TRBV27
TGTGCCAGCAGTTCACGTGGATACAGGGGGATGGAGCCCCAGCATTTT
CASSSRGYRGMEPQHF
>TRBJ1-2|.|.|TRBV4-1
TGCGCCAGCAGCTCGGAACCGGGGGACTATGGCTACACCTTC
CASSSEPGDYGYTF
>TRBJ2-7|.|.|TRBV19
TGTGCCTCCGCGGGGGCGGGAGAGCAGTACTTC
CASAGAGEQYF
>TRBJ1-6|.|.|TRBV5-4
TGTGCCAGCAGCTTGGGGCCCCGGAGCTCCTATAATTCACCCCTCCACTTT
CASSLGPRSSYNSPLHF
>TRBJ2-1|.|TRBD2|TRBV5-1
TGCGCCAGCAGCCGACTAGCGGGAGGGAGCAATGAGCAGTTCTTC
CASSRLAGGSNEQFF
>TRBJ2-6|.|.|TRBV7-3
TGTGCCAGCAGCCCCCACGGGGGCGCTGGGGCCAACGTCCTGACTTTC
CASSPHGGAGANVLTF
>TRBJ2-5|.|.|TRBV19
TGTGCCAGTAGTATCAAAGAGACCCAGTACTTC
CASSIKETQYF
>TRBJ2-5|.|TRBD2|TRBV18
TGTGCCAGCTCACCCTTCCCTGTCCAGCGGGAGCAAGAGACCCAGTACTTC
CASSPFPVQREQETQYF